The 25 T cell receptor beta chains listed next were all sequenced from one sample in a study of T cell responses to AZD1222 COVID-19 vaccine. Repertoires were generated with immunoSEQ multiplex PCR, while TCRdb's copy carries only in-frame clones and drops some. Counted here are 140,000 to 150,000 clones, 80% to 95% occurring once; the ten biggest clones make up 1.5% to 2%. This specimen was peripheral blood, taken on day 0 of AZD1222 vaccination. These receptors all come from an adult in good health.

The CDR3 region has the DNA TGTGCCAGCAGCGCCCAGGACAGCCTGATAAACACCATATATTTT. Protein sequence: CASSAQDSLINTIYF. V and J are TRBV9 and TRBJ1-3; tentatively, D is TRBD1 (6 bases). The ends were cut back, 3 bases at V and 6 bases at J, with 16 bases in the middle. Per the germline V gene, CDR1 is SGDLS and CDR2 is YYNGEE. The CDR3 totals 15 residues.

The genes are TRBV28 and TRBJ2-3, with 7 bases identical to TRBD2. CDR1 and CDR2 from the germline V gene are MDHEN and SYDVKM. V lost 5 bases and J lost 5; bases outside the gene matches: 13. The CDR3 has 16 residues. The CDR3 region is CASSPLGRVKGDTQYF. DNA for the CDR3: TGTGCCAGCAGTCCCCTGGGGAGGGTGAAGGGAGATACGCAGTATTTT.

The chain joins TRBV7-9 to TRBJ2-7; 7 nucleotides match TRBD1. After removal of 1 base from V and 1 base from J, the junction contained 7 bases not matched to a gene. The CDR3 is 16 residues long. Germline V lookup: CDR1 SEHNR, CDR2 FQNEAQ (reference sequence). Written as DNA, the CDR3 is TGTGCCAGCAGCTTAGGGCCAGGGGGTCTATCCTACGAGCAGTACTTC. As protein: CASSLGPGGLSYEQYF.

The gene calls are TRBV5-6 and TRBJ2-7; D could derive from TRBD1 or TRBD2 (5 bases each). Germline V gives CDR1 SGHDT, CDR2 YYEEEE. V was clipped by 3 bases and J by 4 bases, with 8 bases between them. The CDR3 is made up of 12 amino acids. CDR3 loop: CASSSGPYEQYF. The CDR3 bases are TGTGCCAGCAGCTCGGGACCTTACGAGCAGTACTTC. The entire variable domain, with the rest obtained from reference TRBV5-6 and TRBJ2-7, is as follows: DAGVTQSPTHLIKTRGQQVTLRCSPKSGHDTVSWYQQALGQGPQFIFQYYEEEERQRGNFPDRFSGHQFPNYSSELNVNALLLGDSALYLCASSSGPYEQYFGPGTRLTVT.

This chain connects TRBV28 to TRBJ1-1; weak D call: TRBD1 (6 bases). Germline assignment: CDR1 MDHEN and CDR2 SYDVKM. V shed 6 bases and J shed 0 bases, with 17 bases lying between them. The CDR3 contains 16 residues. As DNA, the CDR3 is TGTGCCAGCAGGGCCCACAGGGAACGCATGAACACTGAAGCTTTCTTT. Translated: CASRAHRERMNTEAFF.

V and J are TRBV5-1 and TRBJ1-1; no firm D call. With 5 bases removed from V and 5 bases from J, the gap between germline ends came to 10 bases. This CDR3 has 12 residues. From germline, CDR1 is SGHRS and CDR2 YFSETQ. CDR3 region: CASSRGGTEAFF. The CDR3 nucleotides read TGCGCCAGCAGTCGTGGCGGTACTGAAGCTTTCTTT.

The V call is TRBV5-5, the J call TRBJ1-5; possible D gene TRBD1, 6 bases. This CDR3 contains 15 residues. CDR1 SGHKS and CDR2 YYEKEE come from the germline V gene (reference sequence). The V end was cut by 5 bases, the J end by 6 bases, with 18 bases between. CDR3 coding DNA: TGTGCCAGCAGACCATCAGGGACACAACTTCAGCCCCAGCATTTT. Translation gives CASRPSGTQLQPQHF.

This chain connects TRBV6-1 to TRBJ1-4; TRBD1 aligns across 9 bases. The CDR3 is made up of 15 amino acids. V lost 5 bases, J lost 6 bases, and 7 bases stayed unmatched. Germline V gene lookup returns CDR1 MNHNS and CDR2 SASEGT. As DNA, the CDR3 is TGTGCCAGCAGTTCGCCGGACAGGGGAGATGAAAAACTGTTTTTT. Protein sequence: CASSSPDRGDEKLFF.

V gene TRBV5-1 combines with J gene TRBJ2-1, with no clear D. The germline gives CDR1 SGHRS, CDR2 YFSETQ. This CDR3 is 14 amino acids long. Trimming left V 4 bases short and J 9 bases short, with 17 bases between. The CDR3 DNA reads as TGCGCCAGCAGCAGGGATAGAGAGGATGGTGAGCAGTTCTTC. The encoded protein is CASSRDREDGEQFF.

This rearrangement joins TRBV5-1 to TRBJ1-6; D gene uncertain. Trimming took 0 bases from V and 3 from J, leaving 7 bases between them. The CDR3 runs 15 residues. Germline lookup yields CDR1 SGHRS and CDR2 YFSETQ. CDR3 sequence (DNA): TGCGCCAGCAGCTTGGGGAGTTACTATAATTCACCCCTCCACTTT. Translating it yields CASSLGSYYNSPLHF.

V gene TRBV28 combines with J gene TRBJ2-7, with D maybe TRBD1 (5 bases). This CDR3 is built from 15 residues. Germline values: CDR1 MDHEN, CDR2 SYDVKM. With 10 bases removed from V and 1 base from J, the gap between germline ends came to 20 bases. CDR3 nucleotides: TGTGCCACCTCAGGGTCGAAGGGGATATCCTACGAGCAGTACTTC. This codes for CATSGSKGISYEQYF.

There are a few counts of this clone. The genes are TRBV5-1 and TRBJ1-4, with D tentatively TRBD1 (6 bases). This CDR3 contains 15 residues. With 4 bases removed from V and 11 bases from J, the gap between germline ends came to 21 bases. The germline gives CDR1 SGHRS, CDR2 YFSETQ. The DNA for the CDR3 is TGCGCCAGCAGCCCCCTGGGGGGGCGCGGGGAGAAACTGTTTTTT. This encodes CASSPLGGRGEKLFF.

The chain uses TRBV2 and TRBJ1-2; D unclear. Germline-derived CDR1 and CDR2 are SNHLY and FYNNEI. V was pared by 7 bases and J by 2 bases, with 14 bases between. This CDR3 has 14 residues. In DNA form, the CDR3 reads TGTGCCAGCAAGGGCGGGAATAGCAACTATGGCTACACCTTC. Amino acids: CASKGGNSNYGYTF.

This clone has more than one count but fewer than ten. The chain has TRBV28 and TRBJ1-2, with D unresolved. The CDR3 has 15 amino acids. With 3 bases removed from V and 7 bases from J, the gap between germline ends came to 18 bases. Germline CDR1 reads MDHEN; CDR2 reads SYDVKM. CDR3 nucleotide sequence: TGTGCCAGCAGTTTTCCCCAGCAGTTAACGCGTGGCTACACCTTC. The encoded protein is CASSFPQQLTRGYTF.

The V and J genes are TRBV5-1 and TRBJ2-7; D is unresolved. This CDR3 is built from 14 residues. Germline values: CDR1 SGHRS, CDR2 YFSETQ. V was cut by 0 bases and J by 0 bases, with 7 bases left in between. CDR3 DNA sequence: TGCGCCAGCAGCTTGGAACCGGACTCCTACGAGCAGTACTTC. Protein: CASSLEPDSYEQYF.

The chain couples TRBV27 to TRBJ1-2; 9 positions match TRBD1. Trimming at V came to 5 bases and at J to 6 bases, leaving 4 bases not matched to a gene. CDR1 and CDR2 (germline): MNHEY, SMNVEV (reference sequence). CDR3 size: 13 residues. CDR3 DNA sequence: TGTGCCAGCAGTCTACAGGGGGCCCATGGCTACACCTTC. The encoded protein is CASSLQGAHGYTF.

V is TRBV6-5 and J is TRBJ1-2; D gene uncertain. Trimming cost V 0 bases and J 0 bases, with 11 bases left between them. The CDR3 has 16 amino acids. The germline V gene has CDR1 MNHEY and CDR2 SVGAGI. CDR3 DNA: TGTGCCAGCAGTTACTCGAGGCAGACCCCTAACTATGGCTACACCTTC. It codes for CASSYSRQTPNYGYTF.

The gene calls are TRBV9 and TRBJ1-2; no definite D call. CDR3 length: 15 residues. Per the germline V gene, CDR1 is SGDLS and CDR2 is YYNGEE. Deletions cut 4 bases from V and 7 bases from J, with 20 bases between. CDR3 coding DNA: TGTGCCAGCAGCTCCTCCGACCCTAGGGTGGGTGGCTACACCTTC. Its translation: CASSSSDPRVGGYTF.

V is TRBV28 and J is TRBJ1-2, with 10 bases matching TRBD1. Trimming cost V 2 bases and J 4 bases; bases outside gene matches: 4. This CDR3 is built from 15 residues. CDR1 is MDHEN and CDR2 is SYDVKM in the germline V gene. In nucleotides, the CDR3 is TGTGCCAGCAGTTTAGACAGGGGGCTTGGCTATGGCTACACCTTC. Translated, it gives CASSLDRGLGYGYTF.

The V gene is TRBV5-1, the J gene TRBJ1-6; 11 bases are a match to TRBD1. Unmatched junction bases numbered 4, after V lost 4 bases and J lost 10 bases. This CDR3 spans 14 amino acids. Germline CDR1 reads SGHRS; CDR2 reads YFSETQ. The CDR3 sequence: CASSAGTGGSPLHF. The CDR3 DNA sequence: TGCGCCAGCAGCGCCGGGACAGGGGGATCACCCCTCCACTTT.

The chain couples TRBV27 to TRBJ2-3, with 8 bases fitting TRBD1. J lost 3 bases, V lost 6 bases, and 5 bases had no gene match. Germline V gene sequence: CDR1 MNHEY, CDR2 SMNVEV (reference sequence). The CDR3 has 14 residues. In nucleotides, the CDR3 is TGTGCCAGCAGGCCCGGGGACAGGACAGATACGCAGTATTTT. Protein sequence: CASRPGDRTDTQYF.

The CDR3 DNA reads as TGTGCCAGCAGCTTGGATCAGTCTCTGTACACTGAAGCTTTCTTT. It codes for CASSLDQSLYTEAFF. This chain links TRBV5-4 with TRBJ1-1; D is undetermined. CDR1 is SGHNT, CDR2 YYREEE, per germline (reference sequence). CDR3 length: 15 residues. Trimming removed 0 bases from V and 3 bases from J, with 12 bases in between.

This clone occurred a few times. This chain joins TRBV7-9 and TRBJ2-3; D is unclear. The CDR3 runs 13 residues. Germline V gives CDR1 SEHNR, CDR2 FQNEAQ (reference sequence). V shed 1 base and J shed 6 bases, with 8 bases lying between them. CDR3 in amino acids: CASSLDPLDTQYF. The CDR3 DNA sequence: TGTGCCAGCAGCTTAGACCCTCTGGATACGCAGTATTTT.

The chain has TRBV5-1 and TRBJ2-7; tentatively, D is TRBD1 (5 bases). Germline V gene sequence: CDR1 SGHRS, CDR2 YFSETQ. The length of the CDR3 is 16 residues. Between the trimmed V and J ends, which lost 2 bases and 2 bases, there was a span of 17 bases. The CDR3 nucleotides are TGCGCCAGCAGCTTCTCTGGGAATAGGGGTCCCTACGAGCAGTACTTC. Translating gives CASSFSGNRGPYEQYF. The whole variable domain, remainder taken from reference TRBV5-1 and TRBJ2-7, is KAGVTQTPRYLIKTRGQQVTLSCSPISGHRSVSWYQQTPGQGLQFLFEYFSETQRNKGNFPGRFSGRQFSNSRSEMNVSTLELGDSALYLCASSFSGNRGPYEQYFGPGTRLTVT.

This chain joins TRBV27 and TRBJ2-7; maybe TRBD1 (6 bases). The CDR3 contains 14 residues. Per the germline V gene, CDR1 is MNHEY and CDR2 is SMNVEV (reference sequence). Trimming cost V 4 bases and J 0 bases, with 10 bases left between them. The CDR3 spells CASSSTGSSYEQYF. The CDR3 DNA sequence: TGTGCCAGCAGTTCGACAGGAAGCTCCTACGAGCAGTACTTC.